This T cell receptor beta chain originates from a study of T cells after somatic rescue of genetic block. TCRdb's copy holds only in-frame clones and misses some; the assay was immunoSEQ multiplex PCR. The top ten clones hold around 3% of a sample with 68,000 or so clones, about nine tenths of them seen once. With V trimmed by 2 bases and J by 5 bases, 6 bases remained unmatched. Germline CDR1 is MNHNS and CDR2 is SASEGT. The length of the CDR3 is 15 residues. As to this clone: The sample has other DNA sequences that encode this CDR3 too.

This TCR derives from a man aged 40-49 years. The sequenced material came from peripheral blood mononuclear cells (PBMCs). This chain joins TRBV6-1 and TRBJ2-5, with 9 bases fitting TRBD2. CDR3 residues: CASSEQAGGPETQYF. The CDR3 DNA reads as TGTGCCAGCAGTGAACAGGCGGGGGGGCCGGAGACCCAGTACTTC.